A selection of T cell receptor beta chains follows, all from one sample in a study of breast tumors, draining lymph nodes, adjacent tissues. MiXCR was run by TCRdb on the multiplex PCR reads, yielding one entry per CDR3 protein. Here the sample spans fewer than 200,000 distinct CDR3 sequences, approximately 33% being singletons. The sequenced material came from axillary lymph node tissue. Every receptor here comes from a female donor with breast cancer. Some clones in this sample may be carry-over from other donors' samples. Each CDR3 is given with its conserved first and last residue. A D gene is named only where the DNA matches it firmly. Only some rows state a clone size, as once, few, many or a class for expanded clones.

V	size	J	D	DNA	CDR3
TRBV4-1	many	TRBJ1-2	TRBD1	TGCGCCAGCAGCCAAGGGGCCAAGGGGGCCGCGGCAGTTGGCTACACCTTC	CASSQGAKGAAAVGYTF
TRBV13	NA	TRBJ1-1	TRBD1	TGTGCCAGCAGCCTCGACAGGGGGCGAAGGTCTGAAGCTTTCTTT	CASSLDRGRRSEAFF
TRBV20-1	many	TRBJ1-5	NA	TGCAGTGCTAGGGATCGTTCGCAGCCCCAGCATTTT	CSARDRSQPQHF
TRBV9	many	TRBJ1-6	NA	TGTGCCAGCAGCGTAGTCGACAGGCCTCCTTCACCCCTCCACTTT	CASSVVDRPPSPLHF
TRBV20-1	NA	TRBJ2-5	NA	TGCAGTGCTAGGCCCCAGGGCCAAGAGACCCAGTACTTC	CSARPQGQETQYF
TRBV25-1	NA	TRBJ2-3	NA	TGTGCCAGCATGATACGGGGTATCAGAAGGGGGTTGATGGCTAGCACAGATACGCAGTATTTT	CASMIRGIRRGLMASTDTQYF
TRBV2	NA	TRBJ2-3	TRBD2	TGTGCCAGCAGTGAGGCTAGCGGGAACTCAGATACGCAGTATTTT	CASSEASGNSDTQYF
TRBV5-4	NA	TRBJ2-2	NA	TGTGCCAGCAGCTTATGGGGGGCGGTTTCCGGGGAGCTGTTTTTT	CASSLWGAVSGELFF
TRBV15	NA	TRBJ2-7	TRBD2	TGTGCCACCTCTAGCGGGGGGGTGGCTAGCGTTGAGGGCCACCACTACGAGCAGTACTTC	CATSSGGVASVEGHHYEQYF
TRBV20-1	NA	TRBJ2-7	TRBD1	TGCAGTGCTAGAGGACAGGGGTTAAATCCTCAGTACTTC	CSARGQGLNPQYF
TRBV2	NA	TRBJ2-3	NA	TGTGCCAGCAGTAAATTGAATACGCAGTATTTT	CASSKLNTQYF
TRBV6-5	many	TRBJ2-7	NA	TGTGCCAGCAGTCCGACTCGGACAGCCTACGAGCAGTACTTC	CASSPTRTAYEQYF
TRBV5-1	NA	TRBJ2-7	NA	TGCGCCAGCAGCCCCCTGGACCGCATCGAGCAGTACTTC	CASSPLDRIEQYF
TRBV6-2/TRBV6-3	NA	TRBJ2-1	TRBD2	TGTGCCAGCAGTACCCCCAGCGGGGGGCCCCCTGAGCAGTTCTTC	CASSTPSGGPPEQFF